The entry that follows covers one TCR beta chain sequence. The sample is drawn from a study of TIL therapy for anti-PD-1-resistant metastatic lung cancer. As to time point: pre-treatment sample, taken before nivolumab and TIL therapy. V was pared by 2 bases and J by 4 bases, with 6 bases of the junction left unmatched. The CDR3 length is 15 residues. Germline loops: CDR1 SGHRS, CDR2 YFSETQ. The immunoSEQ assay was v3. TCRdb's table, derived via immunoSEQ multiplex PCR, lists solely in-frame clones and lacks some. The sample shows about 52,000 clones, roughly 85% of them seen only once. This sequence joins TRBV5-1 and TRBJ2-1; 7 bases align to TRBD1. The material was blood, obtained at baseline. The TCR was taken from a woman aged 25-80 years with non-small cell lung cancer. The CDR3 reads CASSFHWDSYNEQFF. The CDR3 DNA is TGCGCCAGCAGCTTCCATTGGGACAGTTACAATGAGCAGTTCTTC. Supplemented by reference TRBV5-1 and TRBJ2-1, the full variable domain reads KAGVTQTPRYLIKTRGQQVTLSCSPISGHRSVSWYQQTPGQGLQFLFEYFSETQRNKGNFPGRFSGRQFSNSRSEMNVSTLELGDSALYLCASSFHWDSYNEQFFGPGTRLTVL.